Listed here are 15 T cell receptor beta chains from one sample, sequenced in a study of T cell repertoires in cytomegalovirus infection. TCRdb re-derived calls from the reads in MiXCR, one entry per CDR3 protein. The sample shows roughly 990,000 distinct CDR3 sequences, approximately 32% of them seen only once. These TCRs' antigens remain unknown. The sample was cultured CD8+ T cells from PBMCs, taken from culture after CMV antigen stimulation. Every receptor here comes from a human donor in good health (CMV status not recorded). Some clones in this sample may be carry-over from other donors' samples.

This clonotype was detected only a few times. The chain links TRBV6-2 or TRBV6-3 to TRBJ1-2; 7 nucleotides align to TRBD1. There are 15 residues in the CDR3. After removal of 2 bases from V and 8 bases from J, the junction contained 11 bases not matched to a gene. Per the germline V gene, CDR1 is MNHEY and CDR2 is SVGEGT. The CDR3 DNA is TGTGCCAGCAGTTACCCCGGGACAGTGATTAACGGCTACACCTTC. Its translation is CASSYPGTVINGYTF.

This rearrangement joins TRBV19 to TRBJ2-3; the D gene could be TRBD1 or TRBD2 (5 bases each). The CDR3 is 17 residues long. The V gene lost 5 bases and the J gene lost 1 base, with 19 bases spanning the gap. In germline, CDR1 is LNHDA, CDR2 SQIVND (reference sequence). In DNA form, the CDR3 reads TGTGCCAGTAGTCAACCCCGGGACCGGCGTCGCACAGATACGCAGTATTTT. Its protein is CASSQPRDRRRTDTQYF.

A remark on this clonotype: Since a much larger clone is just one base distant, this may be a read error. The chain combines TRBV10-3 with TRBJ1-2, with D possibly TRBD1 on 5 matching bases. The CDR3 consists of 12 residues. Trimming cost V 6 bases and J 10 bases, with 15 bases left between them. Germline CDR1 reads ENHRY; CDR2 reads SYGVKD. DNA of the CDR3: TGTGCCATCAGCCCACGGGGCGGCGACTACACCTTC. Residues: CAISPRGGDYTF.

Remarks on this clonotype: This may arise from a read error, as a much more abundant clone is one base away. V is TRBV7-6 and J is TRBJ2-1; D possibly corresponds to TRBD1 (5 bases). The germline V gene has CDR1 SGHVS and CDR2 FNYEAQ. The CDR3 runs 14 residues. Between the trimmed V and J ends, which lost 1 base and 7 bases, there was a span of 11 bases. The CDR3 reads CASSLEAGQNEQFF. The CDR3 coding sequence is TGTGCCAGCAGCTTAGAGGCAGGGCAAAATGAGCAGTTCTTC.

The genes are TRBV5-6 and TRBJ1-1; D possibly corresponds to TRBD1 (5 bases). V lost 6 bases and J lost 0, with 18 bases in between. In germline, CDR1 is SGHDT, CDR2 YYEEEE. The CDR3 has 16 amino acids. CDR3 nucleotides: TGTGCCAGCAACCCCCAGTTCGGGGCCCTGAACACTGAAGCTTTCTTT. It codes for CASNPQFGALNTEAFF. Supplemented by reference TRBV5-6 and TRBJ1-1, the full variable domain reads DAGVTQSPTHLIKTRGQQVTLRCSPKSGHDTVSWYQQALGQGPQFIFQYYEEEERQRGNFPDRFSGHQFPNYSSELNVNALLLGDSALYLCASNPQFGALNTEAFFGQGTRLTVV.

The chain links TRBV19 to TRBJ2-5; unclear D gene. CDR3 size: 15 residues. Trimming took off 4 bases at V and 4 bases at J, with 16 bases between the two ends. The germline V gene encodes CDR1 LNHDA and CDR2 SQIVND (reference sequence). CDR3 nucleotides: TGTGCCAGTAGTACGACCCGGGCCCTGGGAGAGACCCAGTACTTC. This encodes CASSTTRALGETQYF.

Of note for this clonotype: One end of the junction does not line up with germline, which may come from a read error. This chain connects TRBV5-6 to TRBJ1-1; unclear D gene. The CDR3 has 13 amino acids. Germline-derived CDR1 and CDR2 are SGHDT and YYEEEE. The CDR3 loop is CANSLGSGMGAFF. CDR3 bases: TGTGCCAACAGCTTGGGATCGGGTATGGGAGCTTTCTTT. The full variable domain, rest sourced from reference TRBV5-6 and TRBJ1-1, is DAGVTQSPTHLIKTRGQQVTLRCSPKSGHDTVSWYQQALGQGPQFIFQYYEEEERQRGNFPDRFSGHQFPNYSSELNVNALLLGDSALYLCANSLGSGMGAFFGQGTRLTVV.

This rearrangement joins TRBV27 to TRBJ1-2; a possible D gene is TRBD1 (6 bases). The CDR3 has 16 residues. Germline lookup yields CDR1 MNHEY and CDR2 SMNVEV (reference sequence). Trimming removed 0 bases from V and 6 bases from J, with 17 bases in between. CDR3 in amino acids: CASSLSIRTAWDGYTF. The CDR3 nucleotides read TGTGCCAGCAGTTTATCGATAAGGACAGCTTGGGATGGCTACACCTTC.

Only a few counts were recorded for this clonotype. The gene calls are TRBV2 and TRBJ2-6; weak D call: TRBD2 (6 bases). CDR1 and CDR2 from the germline V gene are SNHLY and FYNNEI. Trimming took off 3 bases at V and 2 bases at J, with 17 bases between the two ends. This CDR3 spans 18 amino acids. This CDR3 reads CASSDLRRGLTGANVLTF. CDR3 coding DNA: TGTGCCAGCAGTGATCTGAGGCGGGGTCTTACTGGGGCCAACGTCCTGACTTTC.

At least ten counts were recorded for this clonotype. V usage is TRBV27 and J usage is TRBJ2-1; 8 nucleotides agree with TRBD1. The V segment lost 5 bases and the J segment 5 bases; nucleotides outside the gene matches: 11. This CDR3 region has 16 residues. Germline CDR1 MNHEY, CDR2 SMNVEV (reference sequence). The DNA for the CDR3 is TGTGCCAGCAGTGTGGGACAGGCGCCCCGGGACAATGAGCAGTTCTTC. Amino acid sequence: CASSVGQAPRDNEQFF.

The chain links TRBV18 to TRBJ2-7; D ambiguous. This CDR3 spans 14 amino acids. The V end was cut by 0 bases, the J end by 0 bases, with 6 bases between. In germline, CDR1 is KGHSH, CDR2 LQKENI. The CDR3 sequence is CASSPPQNSYEQYF. The CDR3 DNA follows: TGTGCCAGCTCACCACCTCAGAACTCCTACGAGCAGTACTTC.

Ten or more counts support this clonotype. The V gene is TRBV7-2, the J gene TRBJ2-1; no clear D. Germline assignment: CDR1 SGHTA and CDR2 FQGNSA. CDR3 length equals 14 residues. Trimming took 5 bases from V and 2 from J, leaving 10 bases between them. CDR3 in DNA: TGTGCCAGCAGCCCACTTGGCCCCTACAATGAGCAGTTCTTC. Amino acids: CASSPLGPYNEQFF. Variable domain in full (rest from reference TRBV7-2 and TRBJ2-1): GAGVSQSPSNKVTEKGKDVELRCDPISGHTALYWYRQSLGQGLEFLIYFQGNSAPDKSGLPSDRFSAERTGGSVSTLTIQRTQQEDSAVYLCASSPLGPYNEQFFGPGTRLTVL.

The chain carries TRBV27 and TRBJ2-1, with TRBD1 identical over 7 bases. CDR3 size: 15 residues. Losses at the gene ends were 6 bases for V and 6 bases for J; bases not matched to a gene: 11. The germline V gene encodes CDR1 MNHEY and CDR2 SMNVEV (reference sequence). CDR3 bases: TGTGCCAGCAGCCGCGCCCCGACAGGGCCCAATGAGCAGTTCTTC. It codes for CASSRAPTGPNEQFF.

This CDR3 reads CASSYLTGEGETQYF. The CDR3 DNA reads as TGTGCCAGCAGCTATCTAACAGGGGAAGGAGAGACCCAGTACTTC. The J gene is TRBJ2-5, the V gene TRBV7-8, with 7 bases fitting TRBD1. The V and J ends lost 4 bases and 4 bases, in that order; junction bases with no gene match: 9. Germline CDR1 reads SGHVS; CDR2 reads FQNEAQ. The CDR3 runs 15 residues.

This chain connects TRBV7-9 to TRBJ1-6; TRBD1 might be the D (5 bases). V lost 5 bases, J lost 5 bases, and 13 bases lay in between. This CDR3 is 15 amino acids long. Germline V gene sequence: CDR1 SEHNR, CDR2 FQNEAQ (reference sequence). CDR3 residues: CASSPISGHNSPLHF. The CDR3 DNA reads TGTGCCAGCAGCCCAATTTCGGGGCATAATTCACCCCTCCACTTT.